This T cell receptor (beta chain) is from a study of cytomegalovirus exposure and HLA in healthy donors. PCR used 60 Vbeta primers and 13 Jbeta primers. Using immunoSEQ multiplex PCR, the repertoire was profiled, and TCRdb retains in-frame clones only, with some absent. The sample shows some 110,000 clones, around 78% of them seen only once. This CDR3 comprises 15 residues. CDR1 is MDHEN, CDR2 SYDVKM, per germline. With 3 bases removed from V and 2 bases from J, the gap between germline ends came to 11 bases. Sequenced material: PBMCs. The TCR comes from a man aged 35 to 55 in good health and CMV-seronegative. The rearrangement joins TRBV28 to TRBJ1-5, with a possible D match to TRBD1 (6 bases). CDR3 nucleotide sequence: TGTGCCAGCAGTTTGGCACAGGGCCGCAATCAGCCCCAGCATTTT. This codes for CASSLAQGRNQPQHF.